The 4 T cell receptor beta chains given below trace back to one sample, sequenced in a study of blood T cell repertoires in COVID-19. TCRdb keeps only in-frame clones here, not all; method: immunoSEQ multiplex PCR. This table holds fewer than 85,000 clones, 88% found once. Sequenced: peripheral blood. These receptors were collected from a human donor in a cohort sampled during active COVID-19.

This clone has more than one count but fewer than ten. The chain employs TRBV11-3 and TRBJ2-2, with TRBD1 as a possible D gene (5 bases). This CDR3 comprises 16 residues. The ends were cut back, 0 bases at V and 3 bases at J, with 11 bases in the middle. Per germline, CDR1 SGHNT and CDR2 YENEEA. CDR3 region: CASSLDRGNYTGELFF. The CDR3 DNA follows: TGTGCCAGCAGCTTAGATAGGGGAAACTACACCGGGGAGCTGTTTTTT.

The chain employs TRBV10-3 and TRBJ1-2, with 9 bases aligning to TRBD1. With V trimmed by 8 bases and J by 7 bases, 5 bases remained unmatched. CDR3 length: 12 residues. Germline loops: CDR1 ENHRY, CDR2 SYGVKD. In DNA, the CDR3 is TGTGCCATCGGAGGGACAGGGCTTGGCTACACCTTC. It is translated as CAIGGTGLGYTF.

The gene calls are TRBV5-1 and TRBJ2-7; D remains unclear. CDR3 length equals 16 residues. The ends were cut back, 4 bases at V and 2 bases at J, with 19 bases in the middle. Germline CDR1 SGHRS, CDR2 YFSETQ. The CDR3 sequence is CASSPLTGIGTYEQYF. CDR3 DNA: TGCGCCAGCAGCCCTTTAACGGGTATTGGAACCTACGAGCAGTACTTC.

Concerning this clone itself: One end of the junction varies from germline; a read error may be responsible. This chain uses TRBV6-2 or TRBV6-3 with TRBJ2-5, with D tentatively TRBD1 (6 bases). This CDR3 comprises 16 residues. The germline gives CDR1 MNHEY, CDR2 SVGEGT. CDR3 in DNA: TGTGCCAGCAGTTATCTGACGGGACATAACCAGGAGACCCAGTACTTC. Residues: CASSYLTGHNQETQYF.